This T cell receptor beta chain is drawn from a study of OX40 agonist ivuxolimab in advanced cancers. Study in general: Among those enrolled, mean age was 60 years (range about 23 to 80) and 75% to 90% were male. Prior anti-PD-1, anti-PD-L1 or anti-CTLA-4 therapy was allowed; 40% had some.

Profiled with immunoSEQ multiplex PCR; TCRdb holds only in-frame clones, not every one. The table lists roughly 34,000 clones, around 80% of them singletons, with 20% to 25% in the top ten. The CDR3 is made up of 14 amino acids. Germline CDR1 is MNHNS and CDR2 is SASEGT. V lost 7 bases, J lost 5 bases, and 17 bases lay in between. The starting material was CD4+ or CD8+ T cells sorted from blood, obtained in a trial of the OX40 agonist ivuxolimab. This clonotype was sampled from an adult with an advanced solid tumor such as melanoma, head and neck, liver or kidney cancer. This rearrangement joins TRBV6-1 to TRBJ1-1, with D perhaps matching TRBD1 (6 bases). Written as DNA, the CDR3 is TGTGCCAGCAAAATGACAGAAAGGGGGACTGAAGCTTTCTTT. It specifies CASKMTERGTEAFF.